What follows are 17 T cell receptor beta chains derived from one specimen sequenced in a study of T-cell reconstitution after alpha-beta-depleted transplantation in children. A TCRbeta library incorporating unique molecular identifiers was prepared. TCRdb re-called the PCR reads with MiXCR, one entry per CDR3 protein. Here the sample spans 500,000 to 750,000 distinct CDR3 sequences, 10% to 15% being singletons. The sequences come from PBMCs, mostly from graft donor cells, collected 360 days after TCRalphabeta/CD19-depleted stem cell transplant. These receptors were collected from a male patient under 18 who had a stem cell transplant for acute myeloid leukemia, so the T cells may come from the graft donor.

The genes are TRBV12-3 or TRBV12-4 and TRBJ1-2, with 9 bases aligning to TRBD1. The CDR3 runs to 14 residues. V shed 3 bases and J 5 bases; nucleotides not matched to a gene: 4. The CDR3, as DNA: TGTGCCAGCAGTTTGGACAGGGGAGAATATGGCTACACCTTC. Its protein is CASSLDRGEYGYTF.

This clonotype was detected a few times. The V gene is TRBV9, the J gene TRBJ2-1; TRBD2 aligns across 8 bases. This CDR3 is 16 amino acids long. Germline V CDR1 and CDR2: SGDLS, YYNGEE. The V and J ends lost 4 bases and 3 bases, in that order; junction bases with no gene match: 9. The CDR3 nucleotides are TGTGCCAGCAGCCCCCCCCGCGGGACTAGCTACAATGAGCAGTTCTTC. As protein: CASSPPRGTSYNEQFF.

This chain connects TRBV10-3 to TRBJ1-5; 10 bases fit TRBD1. The CDR3 has 19 residues. J was trimmed by 4 bases and V by 0 bases; bases with no gene match: 12. The germline gives CDR1 ENHRY, CDR2 SYGVKD. The CDR3: CAISESIVLGQGLNQPQHF. The CDR3 DNA reads TGTGCCATCAGTGAGTCGATAGTTCTGGGACAGGGGTTAAATCAGCCCCAGCATTTT.

The chain uses TRBV7-6 and TRBJ2-7, with a possible D match to TRBD1 (5 bases). The CDR3 has 20 residues. Germline assignment: CDR1 SGHVS and CDR2 FNYEAQ. The germline V and J ends were trimmed by 3 bases and 1 base, with 28 bases remaining between them. The CDR3 sequence: CASSFGYGETGQIRSYEQYF. In nucleotides, the CDR3 is TGTGCCAGCAGCTTTGGGTATGGAGAAACAGGCCAGATCCGATCCTACGAGCAGTACTTC.

This clonotype has a count of ten or more. The chain recombines TRBV28 with TRBJ2-4, with a tentative D call TRBD2 (5 bases). CDR1 is MDHEN and CDR2 is SYDVKM in the germline V gene. The V end lost 4 bases, the J end lost 0 bases, and 22 bases lay between the germline ends. The CDR3 loop spans 19 amino acids. The CDR3 sequence: CASSSYTARWTLAKNIQYF. The CDR3 DNA sequence: TGTGCCAGCAGTTCCTACACGGCGCGTTGGACTCTAGCCAAAAACATTCAGTACTTC.

With regard to this clonotype: A much bigger clone sits one base away, suggesting this may be a read error. This chain uses TRBV20-1 with TRBJ2-4, with D tentatively TRBD2 (6 bases). Deletions cut 6 bases from V and 0 bases from J, with 9 bases between. This CDR3 has 13 amino acids. Germline CDR1 is DFQATT and CDR2 is SNEGSKA (reference sequence). The CDR3 sequence is CSARGIAKNIQYF. As DNA, the CDR3 is TGCAGTGCCCGGGGGATAGCCAAAAACATTCAGTACTTC.

This clonotype was seen more than once but under ten times. The chain is built from TRBV7-8 and TRBJ2-5, with unresolved D. Trimming took off 4 bases at V and 5 bases at J, with 14 bases between the two ends. Looked up from germline, CDR1 is SGHVS and CDR2 is FQNEAQ. The CDR3 extends over 14 amino acids. The CDR3 DNA sequence: TGTGCCAGCAGCTACCCAAGTTCTGGGGAGACCCAGTACTTC. Amino acid sequence: CASSYPSSGETQYF.

A single count supports this clonotype. This may be a read error: a much more frequent sequence differs by one nucleotide. This chain connects TRBV11-1 to TRBJ1-1, with 7 bases that match TRBD1. CDR1 and CDR2 from the germline V gene are SGHAT and FQDESV (reference sequence). The CDR3 is made up of 17 amino acids. CDR3 nucleotide sequence: TGTGCCAGCAGCCGCGGTAGGGGGCGACTCATGAACTCTGAAGCTTTCTTT. Protein product: CASSRGRGRLMNSEAFF.

The J gene is TRBJ1-6, the V gene TRBV7-2; 8 bases line up with TRBD1. The germline V gene encodes CDR1 SGHTA and CDR2 FQGNSA. V was clipped by 5 bases and J by 10 bases; unmatched bases: 13. CDR3 size: 16 residues. The CDR3 DNA reads as TGTGCCAGCAGCCCCCCAAACGCAGGGGGCCGATCACCCCTCCACTTT. This gives the protein CASSPPNAGGRSPLHF.

The chain links TRBV5-1 to TRBJ2-3; 8 bases are a match to TRBD2. Germline V CDR1 and CDR2: SGHRS, YFSETQ. J lost 0 bases, V lost 1 base, and 4 bases had no gene match. The CDR3 extends over 16 amino acids. CDR3 residues: CASSLIAGSSTDTQYF. The DNA of the CDR3 is TGCGCCAGCAGCTTGATAGCGGGATCTAGCACAGATACGCAGTATTTT.

This clonotype was picked up a small number of times. This chain connects TRBV20-1 to TRBJ2-7; tentatively, D is TRBD2 (6 bases). The CDR3 sequence is 15 residues long. Trimming pared 0 bases from V and 4 bases from J, leaving 16 bases between. CDR1 and CDR2 (germline): DFQATT, SNEGSKA (reference sequence). The CDR3: CSARDLAIHNYEQYF. CDR3 nucleotide sequence: TGCAGTGCTAGAGACCTAGCGATACATAATTACGAGCAGTACTTC.

This clonotype came up a few times. The rearrangement uses TRBV20-1 and TRBJ2-3; D is unclear. This CDR3 contains 16 residues. The V end was cut by 0 bases, the J end by 7 bases, with 20 bases between. CDR1 DFQATT and CDR2 SNEGSKA come from the germline V gene (reference sequence). In nucleotides, the CDR3 is TGCAGTGCTAGAGACGGGCAGGCCGGCGCAGGAAATACGCAGTATTTT. It yields the protein CSARDGQAGAGNTQYF.

Concerning this clonotype itself: Because the CDR3 is missing its conserved closing phenylalanine or tryptophan, this is likely a read error. The rearrangement uses TRBV15 and TRBJ2-1; a possible D gene is TRBD2 (5 bases). V lost 8 bases and J 3 bases, leaving 11 bases between the germline ends. Germline-derived CDR1 and CDR2 are LNHNV and YYDKDF (reference sequence). The CDR3 has 13 residues. The CDR3 DNA follows: TGTGCCACCGGCCTAGCCGTCTACAATGAGCAGTTCTTG. Its protein product is CATGLAVYNEQFL.

The chain employs TRBV4-2 and TRBJ1-6; 7 positions match TRBD1. Germline values: CDR1 LGHNA, CDR2 YNFKEQ. Trimming cost V 1 base and J 7 bases; bases outside gene matches: 4. This CDR3 has 15 residues. The CDR3 nucleotides are TGTGCCAGCAGCCAAGTGGCAGGGGGGAATTCACCCCTCCACTTT. Translation gives CASSQVAGGNSPLHF.

This clonotype was observed many times. The genes are TRBV7-2 and TRBJ1-2, with D possibly TRBD1 on 6 matching bases. Looked up from germline, CDR1 is SGHTA and CDR2 is FQGNSA. V was shortened by 6 bases and J by 0 bases, with 11 bases between the two germline ends. CDR3 length: 14 amino acids. As DNA, the CDR3 is TGTGCCAGCAGTCGGGACAAAGCTAACTATGGCTACACCTTC. This codes for CASSRDKANYGYTF.

This clonotype was seen a handful of times. The chain combines TRBV20-1 with TRBJ2-7; D gene unclear. This CDR3 has 14 residues. Germline assignment: CDR1 DFQATT and CDR2 SNEGSKA (reference sequence). V lost 4 bases, J lost 0 bases, and 13 bases lay in between. The CDR3 is CSANRAETSYEQYF. The CDR3 nucleotides read TGCAGTGCTAACCGGGCGGAAACCTCCTACGAGCAGTACTTC.

A few counts support this clonotype. The V gene is TRBV12-3 or TRBV12-4, the J gene TRBJ2-3; D possibly uses TRBD1 or TRBD2 (6 bases each). With 7 bases removed from V and 1 base from J, the gap between germline ends came to 18 bases. The CDR3 has 16 residues. In nucleotides, the CDR3 is TGTGCCAGCACCCCCCCTGGGGGGCTGGGCACAGATACGCAGTATTTT. Translating it yields CASTPPGGLGTDTQYF.